Listed below are T cell receptor beta chains from one sample, sequenced in a study of blood T cell dynamics during melanoma immunotherapy. Libraries were prepared by immunoSEQ multiplex PCR; TCRdb keeps only in-frame clonotypes and omits some of them. The table has some 12,000 clones, about 88% seen once; the top ten hold approximately 6.4%. The source material was blood, sampled from a patient treated with checkpoint blockade. The receptors were gathered from a human donor with melanoma. The CDR3 runs from the conserved cysteine through the conserved F or W. A D gene is named only where the DNA matches it firmly. Clone sizes are given selectively: once, few, many, or a class where the clone is expanded.

cdr3_aa,cdr3_nt,v_call,j_call,d_call,clone_size
CASSPDRGLPGYGYTF,TGTGCCAGCAGTCCGGACAGGGGGCTACCTGGCTATGGCTACACCTTC,TRBV6-4,TRBJ1-2,TRBD1,once
CASSSLGQETQYF,TGTGCCAGCAGTTCCCTGGGGCAAGAGACCCAGTACTTC,TRBV2,TRBJ2-5,.,.
CASSSDRGEVNTIYF,TGTGCCAGCAGTTCCGACAGGGGGGAGGTAAACACCATATATTTT,TRBV27,TRBJ1-3,TRBD1,.
CASSIGWGQGDQPQHF,TGTGCCAGTAGTATCGGGTGGGGGCAGGGGGATCAGCCCCAGCATTTT,TRBV19,TRBJ1-5,TRBD1,.
CASSRLTGYSGYTF,TGTGCCAGCAGTCGTCTGACCGGTTATAGTGGCTACACCTTC,TRBV7-8,TRBJ1-2,.,.
CASSLSPFSQQFF,TGTGCCAGCAGTTTATCCCCATTCTCTCAGCAGTTCTTC,TRBV27,TRBJ2-1,.,.
CASSPAPSGTDTQYF,TGTGCCAGCAGTCCGGCTCCTAGTGGCACAGATACGCAGTATTTT,TRBV6-5,TRBJ2-3,.,.
CASSIGQTRGREAFF,TGTGCCAGTAGTATAGGGCAAACGCGGGGCCGGGAAGCTTTCTTT,TRBV19,TRBJ1-1,.,.
CASSAQLVLGPRGAYEQYF,TGTGCCAGCAGTGCCCAACTCGTACTTGGACCCCGAGGCGCCTACGAGCAGTACTTC,TRBV6-1,TRBJ2-7,.,.
CASSLYATEAFF,TGTGCCAGCAGCTTATATGCCACTGAAGCTTTCTTT,TRBV5-8,TRBJ1-1,.,.
CASSHALDNSPLHF,TGCGCCAGCAGCCATGCCTTGGATAATTCACCCCTCCACTTT,TRBV4-3,TRBJ1-6,.,.
CASSDSRLRSYEQYF,TGTGCCAGCAGTGACTCGAGACTCCGCTCCTACGAGCAGTACTTC,TRBV6-4,TRBJ2-7,.,.
CASSTSYEQYF,TGTGCCAGCTCAACATCCTACGAGCAGTACTTC,TRBV18,TRBJ2-7,.,.
CASSGQTGAGNTIYF,TGCGCCAGCAGCGGACAGACAGGGGCTGGAAACACCATATATTTT,TRBV4-3,TRBJ1-3,TRBD1,.
CASSESGSDQPQHF,TGTGCCAGCAGTGAAAGTGGAAGTGACCAGCCCCAGCATTTT,TRBV6-1,TRBJ1-5,.,once
CASSQPDRINYGYTF,TGCGCCAGCAGCCAACCGGACAGGATTAACTATGGCTACACCTTC,TRBV4-1,TRBJ1-2,TRBD1,.
CACQAGGPNNEQFF,TGTGCCTGTCAAGCGGGGGGGCCTAACAATGAGCAGTTCTTC,TRBV19,TRBJ2-1,TRBD2,.
CASSRDYEQFF,TGTGCCAGCAGCCGAGACTATGAGCAGTTCTTC,TRBV11-3,TRBJ2-1,.,.
CASSITPGTGQNTEAFF,TGTGCCAGTAGTATTACCCCCGGGACAGGGCAGAACACTGAAGCTTTCTTT,TRBV19,TRBJ1-1,TRBD1,.
CASSMEGRSGNTIYF,TGTGCCAGTAGTATGGAGGGACGCTCTGGAAACACCATATATTTT,TRBV19,TRBJ1-3,.,few
CASCEWGSGNTIYF,TGTGCCAGCTGCGAATGGGGTTCTGGAAACACCATATATTTT,TRBV6-1,TRBJ1-3,.,few
CASAGKVGDTQYF,TGCGCCAGCGCAGGGAAGGTAGGGGATACGCAGTATTTT,TRBV10-1,TRBJ2-3,.,.
CASRGDTQYF,TGTGCCAGCAGGGGCGATACGCAGTATTTT,TRBV6-5,TRBJ2-3,.,.
CASSPPRAPEPNTGELFF,TGTGCCAGCAGCCCCCCTCGCGCTCCTGAGCCGAACACCGGGGAGCTGTTTTTT,TRBV5-4,TRBJ2-2,.,.
CASSTIRTASNQPQHF,TGTGCCAGCAGTACGATAAGGACGGCTAGCAATCAGCCCCAGCATTTT,TRBV6-6,TRBJ1-5,.,.
CASALQGASYNEQFF,TGCGCCAGCGCGTTACAGGGGGCAAGCTACAATGAGCAGTTCTTC,TRBV5-1,TRBJ2-1,TRBD1,.
CASSSHGREEKLFF,TGTGCCAGCAGCTCCCACGGACGGGAAGAAAAACTGTTTTTT,TRBV5-5,TRBJ1-4,.,.
CASTLDRNTEAFF,TGCGCCAGCACCCTGGACCGGAACACTGAAGCTTTCTTT,TRBV10-2,TRBJ1-1,.,.
CAWSPARSSYNEQFF,TGTGCCTGGAGTCCGGCCCGGAGCTCCTACAATGAGCAGTTCTTC,TRBV30,TRBJ2-1,.,once
CASRQGGVVAQHF,TGTGCCAGTAGACAGGGGGGGGTAGTGGCCCAGCATTTT,TRBV19,TRBJ1-5,TRBD1,.
CASSQSEGGDRGYEQYF,TGCGCCAGCAGTCAATCAGAGGGGGGGGACAGGGGCTACGAGCAGTACTTC,TRBV23-1,TRBJ2-7,TRBD1,once
CASSYSGRNYGYTF,TGTGCCAGCAGTTACTCAGGACGCAACTATGGCTACACCTTC,TRBV6-5,TRBJ1-2,.,.
CASSIRQGGSSYNSPLHF,TGTGCCAGCAGCATACGACAGGGGGGCAGCTCCTATAATTCACCCCTCCACTTT,TRBV5-4,TRBJ1-6,TRBD1,.
CASKDRGNSPLHF,TGTGCCAGCAAGGACAGGGGGAATTCACCCCTCCACTTT,TRBV19,TRBJ1-6,TRBD1,.
CASSDSNRGPGSNQPQHF,TGTGCCAGCAGTGACTCGAACAGGGGGCCAGGGAGCAATCAGCCCCAGCATTTT,TRBV6-4,TRBJ1-5,TRBD1,once
CASSSDRGPGNTIYF,TGTGCCAGCAGCTCCGACAGGGGCCCTGGAAACACCATATATTTT,TRBV7-2,TRBJ1-3,TRBD1,.
CASRTGGGEAFF,TGTGCCAGCAGGACAGGGGGGGGTGAAGCTTTCTTT,TRBV6-5,TRBJ1-1,TRBD1,.
CASSLREETQYF,TGCGCCAGCAGCCTTAGAGAGGAGACCCAGTACTTC,TRBV5-1,TRBJ2-5,.,once
CASSSGTSGDEQYF,TGTGCCAGCAGCTCCGGGACTAGCGGGGACGAGCAGTACTTC,TRBV7-9,TRBJ2-7,TRBD2,.
CASSFVGSGGPISYNEQFF,TGCGCCAGCAGCTTTGTAGGTAGCGGGGGGCCCATATCCTACAATGAGCAGTTCTTC,TRBV5-1,TRBJ2-1,TRBD2,.
CASSLGLAGRNEQFF,TGTGCCAGCAGCTTAGGCCTAGCGGGGAGAAATGAGCAGTTCTTC,TRBV7-2,TRBJ2-1,TRBD2,.
CASSSPGQGSGYTF,TGTGCCAGCAGCTCTCCGGGACAGGGGAGCGGCTACACCTTC,TRBV7-3,TRBJ1-2,TRBD1,.
CASRSDRDGVYEQYF,TGTGCCAGCCGATCGGACAGGGATGGGGTATACGAGCAGTACTTC,TRBV19,TRBJ2-7,TRBD1,.
CASSLRPLGRGLDRTQYF,TGTGCCAGCAGCTTACGCCCTCTGGGGCGGGGATTGGATAGGACGCAGTATTTT,TRBV7-2,TRBJ2-3,.,.
CASSYSRGLGEQYF,TGTGCCAGCAGTTACTCGAGGGGTTTGGGTGAGCAGTACTTC,TRBV6-6,TRBJ2-7,.,.
CASSPLRETQYF,TGTGCCAGCAGCCCCCTACGGGAGACCCAGTACTTC,TRBV5-8,TRBJ2-5,.,.
CASTRGTSGNTIYF,TGTGCCAGCACCCGGGGAACCTCTGGAAACACCATATATTTT,TRBV6-6,TRBJ1-3,.,.
CASSSQGLSNSPLHF,TGTGCCAGCAGCTCACAGGGGCTATCCAATTCACCCCTCCACTTT,TRBV5-5,TRBJ1-6,TRBD1,few
CASSQVGTGRSNEKLFF,TGCGCCAGCAGCCAAGTAGGGACAGGCAGGAGTAATGAAAAACTGTTTTTT,TRBV4-3,TRBJ1-4,TRBD1,.